A selection of T cell receptor beta chains follows, all from one sample in a study of blood T cell repertoires in COVID-19. Some clones are missing from TCRdb's copy, which holds only in-frame ones; the method was immunoSEQ multiplex PCR. In the table there are about 160,000 clones, roughly 90% of which are singletons. The material sequenced was peripheral blood. All receptors derive from a man aged 55 to 70 with acute or convalescent COVID-19. Each CDR3 is given with its conserved first and last residue. Each record gives: CDR3 length, V gene, D gene, clone size, J gene, CDR3 protein, CDR3 DNA. A D gene is named only where the DNA matches it firmly. Clone size appears in some rows only: once, few, many, or a class for an expanded clone.

cdr3_length: 14; v_call: TRBV27; d_call: .; clone_size: once; j_call: TRBJ1-1; cdr3_aa: CASSFYRENTEAFF; cdr3_nt: TGTGCCAGCAGTTTTTACAGAGAAAACACTGAAGCTTTCTTT
cdr3_length: 15; v_call: TRBV7-7; d_call: TRBD1; clone_size: .; j_call: TRBJ2-1; cdr3_aa: CASSLGGTGVTEQFF; cdr3_nt: TGTGCCAGCAGCTTAGGAGGGACAGGGGTAACTGAGCAGTTCTTC
cdr3_length: 16; v_call: TRBV13; d_call: TRBD1; clone_size: .; j_call: TRBJ2-2; cdr3_aa: CASSLAGTGNTGELFF; cdr3_nt: TGTGCCAGCAGCCTAGCCGGGACAGGGAACACCGGGGAGCTGTTTTTT
cdr3_length: 14; v_call: TRBV19; d_call: TRBD2; clone_size: .; j_call: TRBJ2-7; cdr3_aa: CASRQRGPSYEQYF; cdr3_nt: TGTGCCAGTCGCCAGCGGGGTCCCTCCTACGAGCAGTACTTC
cdr3_length: 15; v_call: TRBV9; d_call: .; clone_size: .; j_call: TRBJ1-2; cdr3_aa: CASSSGDTRAYGYTF; cdr3_nt: TGTGCCAGCAGCTCCGGGGACACCAGGGCGTATGGCTACACCTTC
cdr3_length: 15; v_call: TRBV5-1; d_call: .; clone_size: .; j_call: TRBJ2-7; cdr3_aa: CASSLTVLSSYEQYF; cdr3_nt: TGCGCCAGCAGCTTGACGGTCCTGAGCTCCTACGAGCAGTACTTC
cdr3_length: 14; v_call: TRBV7-8; d_call: TRBD1; clone_size: .; j_call: TRBJ2-7; cdr3_aa: CASSTGQGYGEQYF; cdr3_nt: TGTGCCAGCAGCACGGGACAGGGATATGGCGAGCAGTACTTC
cdr3_length: 14; v_call: TRBV5-6; d_call: TRBD1; clone_size: .; j_call: TRBJ2-5; cdr3_aa: CASSWATGGETQYF; cdr3_nt: TGTGCCAGCAGCTGGGCCACAGGGGGAGAGACCCAGTACTTC
cdr3_length: 14; v_call: TRBV3-1/TRBV3-2; d_call: TRBD1; clone_size: .; j_call: TRBJ1-1; cdr3_aa: CASSRQGGFTEAFF; cdr3_nt: TGTGCCAGCAGCCGACAGGGGGGGTTCACTGAAGCTTTCTTT
cdr3_length: 15; v_call: TRBV18; d_call: TRBD2; clone_size: .; j_call: TRBJ2-1; cdr3_aa: CASSGSGGSYNEQFF; cdr3_nt: TGTGCCAGCTCAGGAAGCGGGGGCTCCTACAATGAGCAGTTCTTC
cdr3_length: 15; v_call: TRBV11-2; d_call: TRBD1; clone_size: .; j_call: TRBJ1-6; cdr3_aa: CASSLGTGGGSPLHF; cdr3_nt: TGTGCCAGCAGCTTGGGGACAGGGGGGGGTTCACCCCTCCACTTT
cdr3_length: 16; v_call: TRBV9; d_call: .; clone_size: .; j_call: TRBJ1-3; cdr3_aa: CASSLPSTGSGNTIYF; cdr3_nt: TGTGCCAGCAGCCTACCATCGACAGGCTCTGGAAACACCATATATTTT
cdr3_length: 15; v_call: TRBV5-6; d_call: .; clone_size: .; j_call: TRBJ2-7; cdr3_aa: CASTQQGRSSYEQYF; cdr3_nt: TGTGCCAGCACCCAACAGGGTCGCAGCTCCTACGAGCAGTACTTC
cdr3_length: 14; v_call: TRBV5-1; d_call: TRBD1; clone_size: once; j_call: TRBJ2-7; cdr3_aa: CASSVPGQGHEQYF; cdr3_nt: TGCGCCAGCAGCGTCCCGGGACAGGGACACGAGCAGTACTTC
cdr3_length: 17; v_call: TRBV4-3; d_call: TRBD1; clone_size: .; j_call: TRBJ2-2; cdr3_aa: CASSQSAGTANTGELFF; cdr3_nt: TGCGCCAGCAGCCAATCGGCCGGGACAGCGAACACCGGGGAGCTGTTTTTT
cdr3_length: 14; v_call: TRBV5-4; d_call: TRBD1; clone_size: .; j_call: TRBJ1-6; cdr3_aa: CASSFGDRASPLHF; cdr3_nt: TGTGCCAGCAGCTTTGGGGACAGGGCCTCACCCCTCCACTTT
cdr3_length: 15; v_call: TRBV19; d_call: .; clone_size: .; j_call: TRBJ1-6; cdr3_aa: CASSIERGWNSPLHF; cdr3_nt: TGTGCCAGTAGTATAGAGCGGGGGTGGAATTCACCCCTCCACTTT
cdr3_length: 15; v_call: TRBV9; d_call: TRBD1; clone_size: .; j_call: TRBJ2-3; cdr3_aa: CASSGQGKVADTQYF; cdr3_nt: TGTGCCAGCAGCGGACAGGGGAAAGTCGCAGATACGCAGTATTTT
cdr3_length: 15; v_call: TRBV6-6; d_call: .; clone_size: few; j_call: TRBJ1-2; cdr3_aa: CASKIRLEANYGYTF; cdr3_nt: TGTGCCAGCAAAATACGACTTGAAGCTAACTATGGCTACACCTTC
cdr3_length: 14; v_call: TRBV5-6; d_call: .; clone_size: .; j_call: TRBJ1-4; cdr3_aa: CASSWRPVREKLFF; cdr3_nt: TGTGCCAGCAGCTGGCGGCCGGTGAGGGAAAAACTGTTTTTT
cdr3_length: 15; v_call: TRBV7-9; d_call: .; clone_size: .; j_call: TRBJ1-4; cdr3_aa: CASSATGQRNEKLFF; cdr3_nt: TGTGCCAGCAGCGCCACCGGACAGCGAAATGAAAAACTGTTTTTT
cdr3_length: 13; v_call: TRBV7-2; d_call: .; clone_size: .; j_call: TRBJ1-5; cdr3_aa: CASSPGQNQPQHF; cdr3_nt: TGTGCCAGCAGCCCCGGACAGAATCAGCCCCAGCATTTT
cdr3_length: 14; v_call: TRBV4-1; d_call: .; clone_size: .; j_call: TRBJ2-7; cdr3_aa: CASSQRAGTYEQYF; cdr3_nt: TGCGCCAGCAGCCAAAGGGCGGGGACCTACGAGCAGTACTTC
cdr3_length: 15; v_call: TRBV2; d_call: TRBD1; clone_size: .; j_call: TRBJ1-6; cdr3_aa: CASSGWTGQNSPLHF; cdr3_nt: TGTGCCAGCAGTGGGTGGACAGGGCAAAATTCACCCCTCCACTTT
cdr3_length: 17; v_call: TRBV18; d_call: TRBD1; clone_size: .; j_call: TRBJ1-1; cdr3_aa: CASSPPRRDRTNTEAFF; cdr3_nt: TGTGCCAGCTCACCACCGAGGAGGGACAGAACGAACACTGAAGCTTTCTTT
cdr3_length: 16; v_call: TRBV7-2; d_call: .; clone_size: .; j_call: TRBJ2-2; cdr3_aa: CASSLKSRGPRGELFF; cdr3_nt: TGTGCCAGCAGCTTAAAGTCGCGGGGGCCCCGAGGGGAGCTGTTTTTT
cdr3_length: 13; v_call: TRBV30; d_call: TRBD1; clone_size: .; j_call: TRBJ1-4; cdr3_aa: CAWARQGKEKLFF; cdr3_nt: TGTGCCTGGGCACGACAGGGTAAAGAAAAACTGTTTTTT
cdr3_length: 16; v_call: TRBV11-2; d_call: .; clone_size: once; j_call: TRBJ1-2; cdr3_aa: CASSFGAVGGYYGYTF; cdr3_nt: TGTGCCAGCAGCTTTGGTGCGGTCGGGGGGTACTATGGCTACACCTTC
cdr3_length: 18; v_call: TRBV4-1; d_call: .; clone_size: few; j_call: TRBJ2-1; cdr3_aa: CASSQGGTWGGDNNEQFF; cdr3_nt: TGCGCCAGCAGCCAAGGTGGAACGTGGGGGGGCGATAACAATGAGCAGTTCTTC
cdr3_length: 15; v_call: TRBV6-2/TRBV6-3; d_call: .; clone_size: once; j_call: TRBJ2-1; cdr3_aa: CASSPQPGDGNEQFF; cdr3_nt: TGTGCCAGCAGTCCCCAACCGGGGGACGGGAATGAGCAGTTCTTC
cdr3_length: 15; v_call: TRBV6-2/TRBV6-3; d_call: TRBD2; clone_size: once; j_call: TRBJ2-1; cdr3_aa: CASSSSGGSYNEQFF; cdr3_nt: TGTGCCAGCAGTTCCAGCGGGGGGTCTTACAATGAGCAGTTCTTC
cdr3_length: 15; v_call: TRBV7-2; d_call: .; clone_size: .; j_call: TRBJ2-2; cdr3_aa: CASSPAGRGHGELFF; cdr3_nt: TGTGCCAGCAGCCCAGCTGGACGGGGACACGGGGAGCTGTTTTTT
cdr3_length: 18; v_call: TRBV9; d_call: TRBD1; clone_size: .; j_call: TRBJ1-2; cdr3_aa: CASSVTAGQGLENYGYTF; cdr3_nt: TGTGCCAGCAGCGTGACTGCCGGACAGGGCCTAGAAAACTATGGCTACACCTTC
cdr3_length: 13; v_call: TRBV4-2; d_call: .; clone_size: .; j_call: TRBJ2-1; cdr3_aa: CASSQESSGEQFF; cdr3_nt: TGTGCCAGCAGCCAAGAGAGTAGCGGCGAGCAGTTCTTC
cdr3_length: 17; v_call: TRBV7-2; d_call: TRBD2; clone_size: few; j_call: TRBJ2-2; cdr3_aa: CASTLLAGGLNTGELFF; cdr3_nt: TGTGCCAGCACTTTACTAGCGGGGGGGCTGAACACCGGGGAGCTGTTTTTT
cdr3_length: 14; v_call: TRBV7-2; d_call: .; clone_size: once; j_call: TRBJ2-3; cdr3_aa: CASSLLSYTDTQYF; cdr3_nt: TGTGCCAGCAGCTTACTGTCCTACACAGATACGCAGTATTTT
cdr3_length: 17; v_call: TRBV7-2; d_call: TRBD1; clone_size: .; j_call: TRBJ2-2; cdr3_aa: CASSSRPGQEITGELFF; cdr3_nt: TGTGCCAGCAGCTCAAGACCGGGACAGGAAATCACCGGGGAGCTGTTTTTT
cdr3_length: 15; v_call: TRBV7-2; d_call: TRBD2; clone_size: .; j_call: TRBJ2-7; cdr3_aa: CASSLGSSGGYEQYF; cdr3_nt: TGTGCCAGCAGCTTAGGCAGTAGCGGGGGGTACGAGCAGTACTTC
cdr3_length: 17; v_call: TRBV3-1/TRBV3-2; d_call: .; clone_size: once; j_call: TRBJ2-1; cdr3_aa: CASSQESLRGAKNEQFF; cdr3_nt: TGTGCCAGCAGCCAAGAATCTCTCAGGGGGGCCAAAAATGAGCAGTTCTTC
cdr3_length: 14; v_call: TRBV2; d_call: TRBD1; clone_size: .; j_call: TRBJ1-4; cdr3_aa: CASSERTGNEKLFF; cdr3_nt: TGTGCCAGCAGTGAGAGGACAGGCAATGAAAAACTGTTTTTT
cdr3_length: 14; v_call: TRBV19; d_call: TRBD1; clone_size: .; j_call: TRBJ2-7; cdr3_aa: CASSWDSVSYEQYF; cdr3_nt: TGTGCCAGTAGTTGGGACAGCGTCTCCTACGAGCAGTACTTC